What follows describes a single TCR beta chain. The clone's antigen remains unknown. This specimen comes from a study of control samples from healthy donors and cancer patients (dated by TCRdb to 2020 to 2022). Including cysteine and phenylalanine, the CDR3 has 13 amino acids. CDR3 DNA only is kept here, 39 bases in frame from base 1. V is shortened by 10 bases, J by 7 bases, and the region joining them spans 17 bases. CDR1 and CDR2 (WNHNN, SYGVQD) derive from the germline V gene (reference sequence). Libraries were prepared through the immunoSEQ multiplex PCR assay. TCRdb carries this immuneACCESS record with in-frame sequences only. Its versions omit some clonotypes, under half of them owing to an unresolved V gene in the studies checked, with the rest unexplained. In this sample's table one finds roughly 200,000 clones. 2% to 2.5% of the sample rests with the top ten.

Sequenced input: blood. The rearrangement joined TRBV10-1 to TRBJ2-1; the D match is possibly TRBD1 or TRBD2, with 5 bases aligned in each. The sequence was collected from a woman aged 25 to 39 in good health. The CDR3 reads as follows: CATVGAPGNEQFF. The DNA sequence is given as TGCGCCACAGTCGGGGCCCCGGGGAATGAGCAGTTCTTC.